The 19 T cell receptor beta chains below all came from one sample that was sequenced in a study of memory B cells and T cells in multiple sclerosis. Generated by immunoSEQ multiplex PCR, the TCRdb table keeps only in-frame clones and is missing some. This sample has several thousand clones, with roughly 50% found just once. Sequencing was carried out using memory (CD45RO+) CD8+ T cells from blood. All receptors come from a human donor with multiple sclerosis.

The rearrangement uses TRBV27 and TRBJ1-5; weak D call: TRBD1 (5 bases). CDR3 size: 14 residues. V was shortened by 7 bases and J by 6 bases, with 16 bases between the two germline ends. CDR1 is MNHEY, CDR2 SMNVEV, per germline (reference sequence). The CDR3 protein is CASTPLLGVQPQHF. The CDR3 nucleotides are TGTGCCAGCACTCCGCTTCTAGGGGTTCAGCCCCAGCATTTT.

The V call is TRBV7-3, the J call TRBJ2-3, with D tentatively TRBD1 (5 bases). CDR1 and CDR2 (germline): SGHTA, FQGTGA. With 5 bases removed from V and 2 bases from J, the gap between germline ends came to 8 bases. The CDR3 loop spans 13 amino acids. The CDR3 sequence is CASSTGFTDTQYF. The CDR3 DNA reads as TGTGCCAGCAGCACAGGTTTCACAGATACGCAGTATTTT.

A few counts support this clone. The V and J genes are TRBV6-4 and TRBJ2-3; a weak D match, TRBD2 (6 bases). Between the trimmed V and J ends, which lost 6 bases and 3 bases, there was a span of 13 bases. CDR1 MRHNA and CDR2 SNTAGT come from the germline V gene. This CDR3 has 14 amino acids. CDR3: CASSVTGETDTQYF. CDR3 nucleotides: TGTGCCAGCAGCGTGACGGGAGAAACAGATACGCAGTATTTT.

This clone was seen only a few times. The chain employs TRBV11-2 and TRBJ2-7; D gene unclear. The ends were cut back, 4 bases at V and 3 bases at J, with 4 bases in the middle. This CDR3 contains 11 residues. Germline CDR1 is SGHAT and CDR2 is FQNNGV. CDR3 region: CASSWSYEQYF. CDR3 nucleotide sequence: TGTGCCAGCAGCTGGAGCTACGAGCAGTACTTC.

The table lists this clone with a few counts. This chain joins TRBV29-1 and TRBJ1-1, with no clear D. This CDR3 has 11 residues. Germline CDR1 reads SQVTM; CDR2 reads ANQGSEA. The V and J ends lost 4 bases and 1 base respectively, with 4 bases between them. The CDR3 nucleotides read TGCAGCGTTGCCAAGAACACTGAAGCTTTCTTT. Its translation is CSVAKNTEAFF.

This chain connects TRBV28 to TRBJ2-5, with 9 positions matching TRBD2. The CDR3 length is 16 residues. The germline V gene has CDR1 MDHEN and CDR2 SYDVKM. V shed 5 bases, J shed 5 bases, and the junction held 12 bases outside the gene matches. The CDR3 DNA reads as TGTGCCAGCAGTCCGAATCACCGCGGGAGGGGGGAGACCCAGTACTTC. Amino acids: CASSPNHRGRGETQYF. Full variable domain (outside the CDR3, taken from reference TRBV28 and TRBJ2-5): DVKVTQSSRYLVKRTGEKVFLECVQDMDHENMFWYRQDPGLGLRLIYFSYDVKMKEKGDIPEGYSVSREKKERFSLILESASTNQTSMYLCASSPNHRGRGETQYFGPGTRLLVL.

The chain recombines TRBV2 with TRBJ1-1, with TRBD1 matching 8 bases. The CDR3 sequence is 14 residues long. After removal of 5 bases from V and 4 bases from J, the junction contained 6 bases not matched to a gene. Germline lookup yields CDR1 SNHLY and CDR2 FYNNEI. This CDR3 reads CASSIFTGGTEAFF. In DNA, the CDR3 is TGTGCCAGCAGTATCTTCACAGGGGGCACTGAAGCTTTCTTT.

The V gene is TRBV5-4, the J gene TRBJ2-1; TRBD2 matches 7 bases. The CDR3 contains 14 residues. V was clipped by 4 bases and J by 2 bases; unmatched bases: 3. Germline CDR1 reads SGHNT; CDR2 reads YYREEE (reference sequence). The CDR3 sequence is CASSPSGTYNEQFF. The CDR3 DNA follows: TGTGCCAGCAGCCCTAGCGGAACCTACAATGAGCAGTTCTTC.

The V gene is TRBV5-1, the J gene TRBJ1-1; tentatively, D is TRBD1 (5 bases). The CDR3 has 16 residues. From germline, CDR1 is SGHRS and CDR2 YFSETQ. Trimming removed 4 bases at V and 1 base at J, with 17 bases between. DNA of the CDR3: TGCGCCAGCAGCATAACCAGGGTGGGGTCGAACACTGAAGCTTTCTTT. Its protein product is CASSITRVGSNTEAFF.

This sequence joins TRBV11-1 and TRBJ2-1; TRBD2 matches 11 bases. The CDR3 is made up of 12 amino acids. From germline, CDR1 is SGHAT and CDR2 FQDESV (reference sequence). The ends lost 8 bases at V and 7 bases at J; junction bases unmatched: 1. CDR3 sequence reads: CASRTSGNEQFF. CDR3 bases: TGTGCCAGCCGGACTAGCGGGAATGAGCAGTTCTTC.

The rearrangement links TRBV27 to TRBJ2-2; the match to TRBD2 covers 7 bases. The germline CDR1 and CDR2 sequences are MNHEY and SMNVEV (reference sequence). V was clipped by 9 bases and J by 3 bases; unmatched bases: 7. The CDR3 is 14 residues long. CDR3 loop: CASRRGGYTGELFF. CDR3 DNA: TGTGCCAGTCGGAGGGGAGGGTACACCGGGGAGCTGTTTTTT.

The rearrangement uses TRBV4-2 and TRBJ2-7; 9 bases align to TRBD2. Germline V lookup: CDR1 LGHNA, CDR2 YNFKEQ. The CDR3 contains 17 residues. The junction had 9 bases not matched to a gene; V was cut back by 0 bases and J by 3 bases. The DNA for the CDR3 is TGTGCCAGCAGCCAAGAGGCACTAGCGGGTTCAAGCTACGAGCAGTACTTC. Translated: CASSQEALAGSSYEQYF.

The rearrangement uses TRBV6-5 and TRBJ1-3, with a possible D match to TRBD1 (6 bases). Trimming stripped 0 bases from V and 2 bases from J, with 8 bases between. CDR3 length: 15 residues. The germline V gene has CDR1 MNHEY and CDR2 SVGAGI. In DNA, the CDR3 is TGTGCCAGCAGTTACTCGAAGGGGGCTGGAAACACCATATATTTT. Protein: CASSYSKGAGNTIYF.

This clone showed up just once. The chain combines TRBV9 with TRBJ2-7; D is unclear. Germline V CDR1 and CDR2: SGDLS, YYNGEE. The CDR3 sequence is 13 residues long. Trimming pared 3 bases from V and 4 bases from J, leaving 11 bases between. The CDR3: CASSGRYSYEQYF. The CDR3 nucleotides read TGTGCCAGCAGCGGCCGCTATAGTTACGAGCAGTACTTC. Drawing the rest from reference TRBV9 and TRBJ2-7, the complete variable domain is DSGVTQTPKHLITATGQRVTLRCSPRSGDLSVYWYQQSLDQGLQFLIQYYNGEERAKGNILERFSAQQFPDLHSELNLSSLELGDSALYFCASSGRYSYEQYFGPGTRLTVT.

This clone was seen only once. The chain links TRBV2 to TRBJ2-2; the D is unclear. CDR3 length equals 12 residues. V was trimmed by 4 bases and J by 6 bases, leaving 6 bases between them. Germline V gene lookup returns CDR1 SNHLY and CDR2 FYNNEI. CDR3 coding DNA: TGTGCCAGCAGTGGGAGATCCGGGGAGCTGTTTTTT. It is translated as CASSGRSGELFF.

The chain links TRBV9 to TRBJ2-1, with 8 positions matching TRBD2. The CDR3 contains 14 residues. V was pared by 0 bases and J by 12 bases, with 8 bases of the junction left unmatched. Germline CDR1 reads SGDLS; CDR2 reads YYNGEE. In DNA, the CDR3 is TGTGCCAGCAGCGTAGAACCAGCGGGAGTTGGGCAGTTCTTC. Translating it yields CASSVEPAGVGQFF.

This clone has just a few counts. This chain connects TRBV13 to TRBJ2-7; D perhaps matches TRBD2 (5 bases). Germline V gives CDR1 PRHDT, CDR2 FYEKMQ (reference sequence). The CDR3 has 15 amino acids. V dropped 3 bases and J dropped 6 bases, with 18 bases sitting between them. CDR3 sequence: CASSLAYRDESEQYF. DNA for the CDR3: TGTGCCAGCAGCTTGGCCTACCGGGATGAGAGCGAGCAGTACTTC.

The chain uses TRBV6-1 and TRBJ2-2, with D tentatively TRBD2 (5 bases). Trimming removed 1 base from V and 3 bases from J, with 6 bases in between. The CDR3 sequence is 14 residues long. The V gene's germline CDR1 is MNHNS and CDR2 SASEGT. CDR3 amino acids: CASSEVLDTGELFF. DNA of the CDR3: TGTGCCAGCAGTGAAGTACTAGACACCGGGGAGCTGTTTTTT.

A few counts support this clone. The genes are TRBV6-4 and TRBJ1-1, with a possible D match to TRBD1 (5 bases). V dropped 0 bases and J dropped 4 bases, with 6 bases sitting between them. Looked up from germline, CDR1 is MRHNA and CDR2 is SNTAGT. The CDR3 has 13 residues. The CDR3 nucleotides read TGTGCCAGCAGTGACTCCGACAGCACTGAAGCTTTCTTT. Protein: CASSDSDSTEAFF.